What follows describes a single T cell receptor beta chain. Antigen: not known. Here immunoSEQ multiplex PCR was the method, and the copy in TCRdb shows in-frame clones only, minus some. The sample includes 35,000 to 45,000 clones, more than 80% seen only once; the top ten take 7.3%. The CDR3 runs to 14 residues. The trim removed 3 bases at V and 2 bases at J, leaving 4 bases unmatched. Germline V CDR1 and CDR2: LNHDA, SQIVND (reference sequence). This sample stems from a study of PD-L1 blockade in urothelial cancer. Study-level information: Patients commenced intravenous atezolizumab, 1,200 mg every 3 weeks, in about 2014. Individuals in the cohort had been given 0 to 3 earlier chemotherapy regimens.

The time point is: peripheral blood 6 weeks after treatment start. Study conclusions and caveats: When pretreatment blood TCR clonality was below the median, it predicted better survival.

V is TRBV19 and J is TRBJ2-7; 7 nucleotides align to TRBD1. This clonotype was sampled from a man aged 65 to 85 with urothelial cancer. Sequences were derived from PBMCs, sampled around atezolizumab (anti-PD-L1) treatment. The CDR3 region has the DNA TGTGCCAGTAGTATTAGGACAGGCACCTACGAGCAGTACTTC. This encodes CASSIRTGTYEQYF.